The 22 T cell receptor beta chains reported below all come from one sample, sequenced in a study of T cells in localized non-small cell lung cancer. Here immunoSEQ multiplex PCR was the method, and the copy in TCRdb shows in-frame clones only, minus some. Among over a thousand clones listed, 20% to 30% were seen once. Here the sequenced sample was lung tumor tissue, taken before any cancer treatment. Receptors were obtained from a male donor aged 60 or over with stage I lung adenocarcinoma.

V and J are TRBV6-8 and TRBJ2-2; no clear D gene. This CDR3 is 14 amino acids long. Trimming removed 2 bases at V and 0 bases at J, with 4 bases between. Germline V gene sequence: CDR1 MNHGY, CDR2 SAAAGT. CDR3: CASSYRPNTGELFF. CDR3 nucleotides: TGTGCCAGCAGTTACAGGCCGAACACCGGGGAGCTGTTTTTT.

This chain joins TRBV19 and TRBJ2-1, with 13 nucleotides matching TRBD2. Germline CDR1 reads LNHDA; CDR2 reads SQIVND (reference sequence). There are 18 residues in the CDR3. The V segment lost 4 bases and the J segment 2 bases; nucleotides outside the gene matches: 8. The DNA for the CDR3 is TGTGCCAGTAGTAAGACTAGCGGGAGGACCCCTCCCTACAATGAGCAGTTCTTC. Protein sequence: CASSKTSGRTPPYNEQFF.

The V call is TRBV19, the J call TRBJ2-7, with D unresolved. The CDR3 totals 15 residues. V was cut by 6 bases and J by 5 bases, with 20 bases left in between. Per germline, CDR1 LNHDA and CDR2 SQIVND (reference sequence). The CDR3 is CASRAETGAGHEQYF. DNA for the CDR3: TGTGCCAGTAGGGCCGAGACGGGCGCTGGACACGAGCAGTACTTC.

The rearrangement links TRBV11-3 to TRBJ2-1; D is unresolved. Germline loops: CDR1 SGHNT, CDR2 YENEEA. V was shortened by 1 base and J by 0 bases, with 13 bases between the two germline ends. This CDR3 is 17 amino acids long. The CDR3 here is CASSLVTGTSSYNEQFF. CDR3 coding DNA: TGTGCCAGCAGCTTAGTGACTGGTACAAGCTCCTACAATGAGCAGTTCTTC. Based on the CDR3 plus reference TRBV11-3 and TRBJ2-1, the full variable domain is EAGVVQSPRYKIIEKKQPVAFWCNPISGHNTLYWYLQNLGQGPELLIRYENEEAVDDSQLPKDRFSAERLKGVDSTLKIQPAELGDSAVYLCASSLVTGTSSYNEQFFGPGTRLTVL.

This clone was seen only a few times. This rearrangement joins TRBV29-1 to TRBJ2-2; weak D call: TRBD1 (5 bases). Germline loops: CDR1 SQVTM, CDR2 ANQGSEA. This CDR3 spans 13 amino acids. Trimming cost V 6 bases and J 4 bases, with 12 bases left between them. CDR3 sequence reads: CSVADRSTGELFF. The DNA of the CDR3 is TGCAGCGTCGCCGACAGATCCACCGGGGAGCTGTTTTTT.

The CDR3 region is CASSAGSRASGNTIYF. CDR3 in DNA: TGTGCCAGCAGCGCCGGGTCGCGGGCCTCTGGAAACACCATATATTTT. The V and J genes are TRBV11-3 and TRBJ1-3; D not certain. The CDR3 loop spans 16 amino acids. Trimming removed 5 bases from V and 0 bases from J, with 14 bases in between. Germline V CDR1 and CDR2: SGHNT, YENEEA.

This clone came up a few times. This chain connects TRBV5-1 to TRBJ1-2, with no clear D. Trimming stripped 3 bases from V and 5 bases from J, with 20 bases between. This CDR3 is built from 16 residues. CDR1 SGHRS and CDR2 YFSETQ come from the germline V gene. In DNA, the CDR3 is TGCGCCAGCAGCTCCGGGTCCAGAGACCGCCGTTATGGCTACACCTTC. This sequence encodes CASSSGSRDRRYGYTF.

This clone occurred a few times. This chain uses TRBV11-3 with TRBJ2-1; 12 bases align to TRBD2. Trimming at V came to 4 bases and at J to 4 bases, leaving 2 bases not matched to a gene. Germline V CDR1 and CDR2: SGHNT, YENEEA. There are 15 residues in the CDR3. The CDR3 spells CASSWTSGTYNEQFF. The CDR3 region has the DNA TGTGCCAGCAGCTGGACTAGCGGGACGTACAATGAGCAGTTCTTC.

V and J are TRBV11-3 and TRBJ1-5, with 11 positions matching TRBD1. This CDR3 is built from 19 residues. CDR1 is SGHNT and CDR2 is YENEEA in the germline V gene. With V trimmed by 5 bases and J by 1 base, 13 bases remained unmatched. CDR3 sequence reads: CASSASGTGGSRSNQPQHF. The CDR3 DNA is TGTGCCAGCAGCGCCTCCGGGACAGGGGGATCGAGGAGCAATCAGCCCCAGCATTTT.

The chain joins TRBV9 to TRBJ1-1; the D gene is possibly TRBD1 (5 bases). Trimming left V 0 bases short and J 2 bases short, with 11 bases between. CDR1 is SGDLS and CDR2 is YYNGEE in the germline V gene. This CDR3 contains 15 residues. The CDR3 DNA is TGTGCCAGCAGCGTAGTAGAGGGGTTAAACACTGAAGCTTTCTTT. It encodes CASSVVEGLNTEAFF. Filled out from reference TRBV9 and TRBJ1-1, the complete variable domain reads DSGVTQTPKHLITATGQRVTLRCSPRSGDLSVYWYQQSLDQGLQFLIQYYNGEERAKGNILERFSAQQFPDLHSELNLSSLELGDSALYFCASSVVEGLNTEAFFGQGTRLTVV.

This clone was seen only a few times. V usage is TRBV19 and J usage is TRBJ2-1; weak D call: TRBD2 (5 bases). The CDR3 length is 17 residues. V was cut by 0 bases and J by 0 bases, with 12 bases left in between. The germline V gene encodes CDR1 LNHDA and CDR2 SQIVND (reference sequence). The CDR3 loop is CASSIDRPGSSYNEQFF. CDR3 nucleotide sequence: TGTGCCAGTAGTATAGATCGGCCGGGAAGCTCCTACAATGAGCAGTTCTTC.

This sequence joins TRBV28 and TRBJ2-5, with D perhaps assigned TRBD1 or TRBD2 (6 bases each). The length of the CDR3 is 13 residues. CDR1 MDHEN and CDR2 SYDVKM come from the germline V gene. With 5 bases removed from V and 7 bases from J, the gap between germline ends came to 14 bases. DNA of the CDR3: TGTGCCAGCAGTAGGGGGGACGGTGGGACCCAGTACTTC. It is translated as CASSRGDGGTQYF.

The chain carries TRBV25-1 and TRBJ1-4; no definite D call. Germline V gives CDR1 MGHDK, CDR2 SYGVNS. V shed 3 bases and J shed 7 bases, with 15 bases lying between them. The CDR3 has 15 residues. The CDR3 DNA reads as TGTGCCAGCAGTGATTTAGGAGGGCAAGGTGAAAAACTGTTTTTT. It translates to CASSDLGGQGEKLFF.

This clone was counted between two and nine times. The chain recombines TRBV6-8 with TRBJ1-2; TRBD1 agrees at 8 bases. This CDR3 comprises 13 residues. The J segment lost 2 bases and the V segment lost 6 bases, leaving 2 bases of the junction unmatched. Germline CDR1 MNHGY, CDR2 SAAAGT. The CDR3 nucleotides read TGTGCCAGCAGCTGGGACAGGAACTATGGCTACACCTTC. Translated, it gives CASSWDRNYGYTF.

The chain joins TRBV5-1 to TRBJ2-3, with TRBD2 as a possible D gene (6 bases). Germline-derived CDR1 and CDR2 are SGHRS and YFSETQ. V gave up 4 bases and J gave up 8 bases, with 17 bases separating them. The CDR3 extends over 14 amino acids. The CDR3 reads CASSPGTAQSTQYF. The CDR3 nucleotides are TGCGCCAGCAGCCCCGGGACTGCACAGTCTACGCAGTATTTT.

V gene TRBV5-1 combines with J gene TRBJ2-5; the match to TRBD1 covers 7 bases. With 3 bases clipped from V and 5 bases from J, the junction kept 10 bases outside the gene matches. CDR1 is SGHRS and CDR2 is YFSETQ in the germline V gene. This CDR3 is built from 15 residues. The DNA of the CDR3 is TGCGCCAGCAGCTCTGGTAGGGGACAGCGGGAGACCCAGTACTTC. Translating it yields CASSSGRGQRETQYF.

This clone was detected a few times. J is TRBJ2-7 and V is TRBV11-3, with 7 positions matching TRBD2. CDR3 length: 15 residues. CDR1 is SGHNT and CDR2 is YENEEA in the germline V gene. The ends lost 4 bases at V and 0 bases at J; junction bases unmatched: 6. The CDR3 protein is CASSSSGASSYEQYF. The CDR3, as DNA: TGTGCCAGCAGCTCTAGCGGCGCTAGCTCCTACGAGCAGTACTTC.

This clone was seen a few times. This chain joins TRBV6-8 and TRBJ2-2; 10 nucleotides agree with TRBD2. Germline lookup yields CDR1 MNHGY and CDR2 SAAAGT. V dropped 6 bases and J dropped 5; count of bases not matched to a gene: 15. The CDR3 has 18 residues. This CDR3 reads CASSNPSGLAIPTGELFF. CDR3 DNA sequence: TGTGCCAGCAGCAATCCTTCGGGACTAGCGATCCCAACCGGGGAGCTGTTTTTT.

The chain couples TRBV7-2 to TRBJ1-1; possibly TRBD1 for D (5 bases). The CDR3 totals 13 residues. The germline V gene encodes CDR1 SGHTA and CDR2 FQGNSA. Between the trimmed V and J ends, which lost 5 bases and 3 bases, there was a span of 10 bases. This CDR3 is CASSPAGHTEAFF. DNA for the CDR3: TGTGCCAGCAGCCCCGCAGGGCACACTGAAGCTTTCTTT. Full variable domain (outside the CDR3, taken from reference TRBV7-2 and TRBJ1-1): GAGVSQSPSNKVTEKGKDVELRCDPISGHTALYWYRQSLGQGLEFLIYFQGNSAPDKSGLPSDRFSAERTGGSVSTLTIQRTQQEDSAVYLCASSPAGHTEAFFGQGTRLTVV.

This clone is judged medium-sized (0.01 to 0.1%). As DNA, the CDR3 is TGTGCCAGCAGTGGAGGCCGTTACAATCAGCCCCAGCATTTT. Protein: CASSGGRYNQPQHF. The chain uses TRBV6-8 and TRBJ1-5; D not resolved. This CDR3 contains 14 residues. Trimming shortened V by 5 bases and J by 3 bases, and 11 bases separated the two germline ends. From germline, CDR1 is MNHGY and CDR2 SAAAGT.

The V and J genes are TRBV19 and TRBJ2-1; 14 positions match TRBD2. The CDR3 is 19 residues long. Trimming cost V 5 bases and J 3 bases; bases outside gene matches: 12. Germline CDR1 LNHDA, CDR2 SQIVND (reference sequence). CDR3 loop: CASSPGTSGRFVNYNEQFF. In DNA, the CDR3 is TGTGCCAGTAGTCCCGGGACTAGCGGGAGATTTGTTAACTACAATGAGCAGTTCTTC.

The V and J genes are TRBV6-8 and TRBJ2-1; D is possibly TRBD2 (6 bases). V lost 6 bases and J lost 8, with 17 bases in between. The CDR3 is 14 residues long. In germline, CDR1 is MNHGY, CDR2 SAAAGT. The CDR3 bases are TGTGCCAGCAGGCCGGGACTTTTCATCGATGAGCAGTTCTTC. Amino acids: CASRPGLFIDEQFF.